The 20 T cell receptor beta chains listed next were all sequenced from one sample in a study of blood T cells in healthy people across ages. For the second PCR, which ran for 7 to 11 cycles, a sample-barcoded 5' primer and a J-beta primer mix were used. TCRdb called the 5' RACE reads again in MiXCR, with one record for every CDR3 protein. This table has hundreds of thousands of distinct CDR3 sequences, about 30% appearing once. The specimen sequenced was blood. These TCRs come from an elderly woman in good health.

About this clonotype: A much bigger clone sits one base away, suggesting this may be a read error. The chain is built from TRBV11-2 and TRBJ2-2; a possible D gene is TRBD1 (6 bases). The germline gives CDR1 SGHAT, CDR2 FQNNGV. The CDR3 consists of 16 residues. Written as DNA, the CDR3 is TGTGCCAGCAGCCGTACAGGGTTAAGGGACACCGGGGAGCGGTTTTTT. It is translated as CASSRTGLRDTGERFF.

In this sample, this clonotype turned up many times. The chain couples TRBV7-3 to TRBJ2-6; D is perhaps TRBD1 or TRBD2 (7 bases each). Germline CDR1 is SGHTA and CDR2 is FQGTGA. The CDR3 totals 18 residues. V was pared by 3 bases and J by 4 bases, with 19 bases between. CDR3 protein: CASSFRGGGRSGANVLTF. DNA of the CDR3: TGTGCCAGCAGCTTTCGGGGAGGGGGCCGTAGCGGGGCCAACGTCCTGACTTTC. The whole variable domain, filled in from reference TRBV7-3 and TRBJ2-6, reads GAGVSQTPSNKVTEKGKYVELRCDPISGHTALYWYRQSLGQGPEFLIYFQGTGAADDSGLPNDRFFAVRPEGSVSTLKIQRTERGDSAVYLCASSFRGGGRSGANVLTFGAGSRLTVL.

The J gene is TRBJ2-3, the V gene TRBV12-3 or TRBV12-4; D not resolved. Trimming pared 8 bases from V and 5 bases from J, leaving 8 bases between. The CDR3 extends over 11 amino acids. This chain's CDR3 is CASVFGDTQYF. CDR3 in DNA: TGTGCCAGCGTGTTTGGAGATACGCAGTATTTT.

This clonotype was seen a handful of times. CDR3 protein: CASSFTGQLRIQHF. The CDR3 DNA reads as TGTGCCAGCAGTTTCACGGGACAGCTCCGTATCCAGCATTTT. This chain connects TRBV27 to TRBJ1-5, with TRBD1 identical over 7 bases. V was clipped by 3 bases and J by 12 bases; unmatched bases: 11. The CDR3 spans 14 residues. Germline values: CDR1 MNHEY, CDR2 SMNVEV (reference sequence).

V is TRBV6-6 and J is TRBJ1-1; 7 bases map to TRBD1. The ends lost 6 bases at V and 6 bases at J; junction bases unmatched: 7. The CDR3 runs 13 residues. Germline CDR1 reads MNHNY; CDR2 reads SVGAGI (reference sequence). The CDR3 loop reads CASSDRARAEAFF. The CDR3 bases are TGTGCCAGCAGCGACAGGGCGAGGGCTGAAGCTTTCTTT.

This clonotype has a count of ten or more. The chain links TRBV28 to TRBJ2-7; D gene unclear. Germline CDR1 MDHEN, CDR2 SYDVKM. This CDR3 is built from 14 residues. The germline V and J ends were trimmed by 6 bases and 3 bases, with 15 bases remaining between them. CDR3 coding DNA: TGTGCCAGCAGGCCGTTAGGTACGGGCTACGAGCAGTACTTC. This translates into CASRPLGTGYEQYF.

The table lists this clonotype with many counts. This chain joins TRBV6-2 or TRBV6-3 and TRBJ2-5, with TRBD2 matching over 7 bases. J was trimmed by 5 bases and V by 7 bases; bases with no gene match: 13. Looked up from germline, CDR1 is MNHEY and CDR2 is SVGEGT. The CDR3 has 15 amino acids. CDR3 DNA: TGTGCCAGCACAAATGCGGGACTACAAGCGGAGACCCAGTACTTC. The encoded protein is CASTNAGLQAETQYF.

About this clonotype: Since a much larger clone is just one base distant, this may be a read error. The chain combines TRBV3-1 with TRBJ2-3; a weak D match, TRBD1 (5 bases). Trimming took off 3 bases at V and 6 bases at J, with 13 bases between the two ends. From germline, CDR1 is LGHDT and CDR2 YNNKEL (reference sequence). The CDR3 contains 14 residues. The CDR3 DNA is TGTGCCAGCAGCCAGACCAGGGATTGGGATACGCAGTATTTT. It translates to CASSQTRDWDTQYF.

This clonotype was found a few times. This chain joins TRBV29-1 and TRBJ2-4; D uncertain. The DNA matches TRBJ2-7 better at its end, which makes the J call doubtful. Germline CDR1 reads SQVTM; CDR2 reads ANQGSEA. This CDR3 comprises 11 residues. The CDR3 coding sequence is TGCAGTGGAGACACTGGGTTCGAGCAGTACTTC. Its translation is CSGDTGFEQYF.

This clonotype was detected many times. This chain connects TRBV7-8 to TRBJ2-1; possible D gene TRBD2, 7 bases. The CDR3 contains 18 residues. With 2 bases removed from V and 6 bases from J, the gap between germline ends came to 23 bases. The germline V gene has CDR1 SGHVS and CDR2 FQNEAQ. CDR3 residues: CASSLLGGLRGLGNEQFF. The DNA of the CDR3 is TGTGCCAGCAGCTTACTGGGGGGGCTGAGGGGCCTGGGCAATGAGCAGTTCTTC.

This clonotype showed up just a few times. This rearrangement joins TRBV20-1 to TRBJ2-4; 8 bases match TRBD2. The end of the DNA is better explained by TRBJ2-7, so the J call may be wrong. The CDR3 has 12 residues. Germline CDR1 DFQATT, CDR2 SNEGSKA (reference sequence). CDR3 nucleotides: TGCAGTGCTAGTGCTAGCGGGTACGAGCAGTACTTC. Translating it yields CSASASGYEQYF.

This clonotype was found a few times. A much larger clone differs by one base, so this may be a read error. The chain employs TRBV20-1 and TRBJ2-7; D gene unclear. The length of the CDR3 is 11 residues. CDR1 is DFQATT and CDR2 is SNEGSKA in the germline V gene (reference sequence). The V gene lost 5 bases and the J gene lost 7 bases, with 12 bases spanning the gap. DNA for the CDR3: TGCAGTGCTCCCCTGATAAATGAGCAGTACTTC. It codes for CSAPLINEQYF.

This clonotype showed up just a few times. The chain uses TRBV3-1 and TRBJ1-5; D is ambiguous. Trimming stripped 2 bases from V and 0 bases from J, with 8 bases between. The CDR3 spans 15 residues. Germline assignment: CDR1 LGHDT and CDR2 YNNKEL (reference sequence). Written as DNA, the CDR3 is TGTGCCAGCAGCCAAAGAACAACTAGCAATCAGCCCCAGCATTTT. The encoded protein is CASSQRTTSNQPQHF.

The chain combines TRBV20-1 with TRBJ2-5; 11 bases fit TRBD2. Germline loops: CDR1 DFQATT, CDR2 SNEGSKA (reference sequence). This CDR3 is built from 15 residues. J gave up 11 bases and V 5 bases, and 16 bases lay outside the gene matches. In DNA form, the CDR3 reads TGCAGTGCTGGAACGGGACTAGCGGCTTATAATGAGCAGTACTTC. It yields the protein CSAGTGLAAYNEQYF.

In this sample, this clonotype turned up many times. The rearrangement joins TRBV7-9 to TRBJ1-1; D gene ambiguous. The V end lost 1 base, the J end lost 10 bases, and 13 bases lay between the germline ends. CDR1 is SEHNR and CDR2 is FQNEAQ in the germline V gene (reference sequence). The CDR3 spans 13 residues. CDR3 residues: CASSLEYPAGAFF. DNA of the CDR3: TGTGCCAGCAGCTTAGAGTACCCTGCTGGAGCTTTCTTT.

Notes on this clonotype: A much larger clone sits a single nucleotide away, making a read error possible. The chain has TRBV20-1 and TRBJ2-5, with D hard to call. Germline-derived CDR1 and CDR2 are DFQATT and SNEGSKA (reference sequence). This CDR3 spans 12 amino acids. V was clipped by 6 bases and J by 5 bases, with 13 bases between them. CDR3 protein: CSALSAGETQYF. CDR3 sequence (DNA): TGCAGTGCCCTCTCAGCCGGCGAGACCCAGTACTTC.

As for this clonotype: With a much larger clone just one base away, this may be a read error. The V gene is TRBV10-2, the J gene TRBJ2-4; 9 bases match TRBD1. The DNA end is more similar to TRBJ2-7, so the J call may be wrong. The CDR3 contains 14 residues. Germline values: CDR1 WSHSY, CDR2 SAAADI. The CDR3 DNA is TGCGCCAGCAGTGAGCGGGACAGGGTAGGCGAGCAGTACTTC. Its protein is CASSERDRVGEQYF.

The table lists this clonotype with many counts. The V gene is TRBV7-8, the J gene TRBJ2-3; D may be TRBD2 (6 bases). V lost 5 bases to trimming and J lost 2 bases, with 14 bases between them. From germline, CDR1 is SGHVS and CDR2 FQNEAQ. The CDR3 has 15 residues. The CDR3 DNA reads TGTGCCAGCAGCCGAGACCGGGGGTACACAGATACGCAGTATTTT. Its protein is CASSRDRGYTDTQYF. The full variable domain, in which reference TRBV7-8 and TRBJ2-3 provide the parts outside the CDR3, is GAGVSQSPRYKVAKRGQDVALRCDPISGHVSLFWYQQALGQGPEFLTYFQNEAQLDKSGLPSDRFFAERPEGSVSTLKIQRTQQEDSAVYLCASSRDRGYTDTQYFGPGTRLTVL.

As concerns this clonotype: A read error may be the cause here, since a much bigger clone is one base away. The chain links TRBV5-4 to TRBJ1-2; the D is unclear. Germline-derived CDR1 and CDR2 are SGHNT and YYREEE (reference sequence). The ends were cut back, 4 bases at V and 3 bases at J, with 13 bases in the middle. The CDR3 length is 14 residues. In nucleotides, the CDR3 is TGTGCCAGCAGCCCCGTCGGGGAGCACTATGGCTACACCTTC. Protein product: CASSPVGEHYGYTF.

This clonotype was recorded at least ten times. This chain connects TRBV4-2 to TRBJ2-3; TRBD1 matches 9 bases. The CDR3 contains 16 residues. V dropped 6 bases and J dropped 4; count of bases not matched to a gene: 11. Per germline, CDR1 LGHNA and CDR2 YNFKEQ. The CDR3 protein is CASSSAQGQGSDTQYF. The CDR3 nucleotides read TGTGCCAGCAGTTCCGCCCAGGGACAGGGCTCAGATACGCAGTATTTT.